This entry lists 30 T cell receptor beta chains sequenced from one sample in a study of blood T cells in healthy people across ages. Using a J-beta primer mix together with a sample-barcoded 5' primer, a second PCR was run for about 6 to 12 cycles. TCRdb redid the calling of the 5' RACE reads with MiXCR, one entry per CDR3 protein. The sample gives some 700,000 distinct CDR3 sequences, about a fifth of which show up once; around 22% is in the top ten. The sample was blood. Every receptor here comes from a man between 65 and 85 years old in good health.

The chain has TRBV7-3 and TRBJ2-1; 8 bases match TRBD2. The V gene end was trimmed by 6 bases and the J gene end by 8 bases; junction bases not matched to a gene: 6. CDR1 and CDR2 (germline): SGHTA, FQGTGA. The CDR3 spans 13 residues. In nucleotides, the CDR3 is TGTGCCAGCAGTCATAGCGGGATCGATGAGCAGTTCTTC. Translating it yields CASSHSGIDEQFF.

This clonotype has only a few counts. The junction shows a germline mismatch at one end, possibly a read error. V gene TRBV7-7 combines with J gene TRBJ2-1; D not certain. In germline, CDR1 is SSHAT, CDR2 FNYEAQ (reference sequence). The length of the CDR3 is 13 residues. CDR3 amino acids: CASSQDPYDEQFF. DNA of the CDR3: TGTGCCAGCAGCCAGGACCCCTACGATGAGCAGTTCTTC.

DNA of the CDR3: TGTGCCATCAGTGCCTCTGGGCAGCAAGAGACCCAGTACTTC. This encodes CAISASGQQETQYF. This chain links TRBV10-3 with TRBJ2-5; no clear D. The ends were cut back, 4 bases at V and 2 bases at J, with 11 bases in the middle. CDR3 size: 14 residues. Germline V gene sequence: CDR1 ENHRY, CDR2 SYGVKD.

In the case of this clonotype: Germline and junction disagree at one end, which may indicate a read error. The chain is built from TRBV7-2 and TRBJ2-3, with D possibly matching TRBD2 (5 bases). Germline-derived CDR1 and CDR2 are SGHTA and FQGNSA. The CDR3 covers 15 residues. The CDR3 sequence is CASSLAGEVTDTRYF. CDR3 DNA: TGTGCCAGCAGCTTAGCGGGAGAAGTAACAGATACGCGGTATTTT.

This clonotype was seen only a few times. The chain carries TRBV11-3 and TRBJ1-1, with TRBD1 as a possible D gene (6 bases). CDR1 SGHNT and CDR2 YENEEA come from the germline V gene. V was trimmed by 3 bases and J by 3 bases, leaving 17 bases between them. The CDR3 totals 16 residues. The CDR3 nucleotides are TGTGCCAGCAGCTTCACACGAGAGGGGGGATACACTGAAGCTTTCTTT. Its translation: CASSFTREGGYTEAFF.

This clonotype was observed a handful of times. The rearrangement joins TRBV7-9 to TRBJ1-2, with a tentative D call TRBD1 (5 bases). V was trimmed by 4 bases and J by 0 bases, leaving 21 bases between them. Germline lookup yields CDR1 SEHNR and CDR2 FQNEAQ (reference sequence). This CDR3 is built from 18 residues. CDR3 loop: CASSSRGSRTIANYGYTF. The DNA for the CDR3 is TGTGCCAGCAGCTCGAGGGGTTCTCGAACTATAGCTAACTATGGCTACACCTTC.

The chain uses TRBV6-6 and TRBJ1-2; D gene ambiguous. The germline gives CDR1 MNHNY, CDR2 SVGAGI (reference sequence). Trimming cost V 9 bases and J 8 bases, with 13 bases left between them. There are 11 residues in the CDR3. This CDR3 is CASYKSRGYTF. In nucleotides, the CDR3 is TGTGCCAGTTACAAGTCCCGGGGCTACACCTTC.

The chain joins TRBV7-9 to TRBJ2-3; the D gene could be TRBD1 or TRBD2 (5 bases each). Germline values: CDR1 SEHNR, CDR2 FQNEAQ (reference sequence). The CDR3 is made up of 12 amino acids. V lost 8 bases and J lost 4, with 10 bases in between. The CDR3 loop is CASGTSADTQYF. Here the CDR3 DNA reads TGTGCCAGCGGGACCTCAGCAGATACGCAGTATTTT.

The chain couples TRBV12-3 or TRBV12-4 to TRBJ2-3; possible D gene TRBD1, 6 bases. There are 19 residues in the CDR3. Trimming cost V 1 base and J 0 bases, with 20 bases left between them. CDR3 sequence reads: CASSLVPINRDASTDTQYF. CDR3 DNA sequence: TGTGCCAGCAGTTTAGTCCCCATAAACAGGGACGCTAGCACAGATACGCAGTATTTT.

This chain connects TRBV21-1 to TRBJ2-7; TRBD2 is taken as the D call from the table, unchecked against the DNA. TRBV21-1 is termed a pseudogene. The CDR3 extends over 17 amino acids. CDR3: CASSKLVRVPLFYEQYV. As DNA, the CDR3 is TGTGCCAGCAGCAAATTAGTAAGGGTCCCTCTTTTTTACGAGCAGTACGTC.

This chain links TRBV5-1 with TRBJ1-5, with D perhaps matching TRBD1 (5 bases). The V and J ends lost 4 bases and 4 bases respectively, with 21 bases between them. Germline values: CDR1 SGHRS, CDR2 YFSETQ. The CDR3 loop spans 17 amino acids. In DNA, the CDR3 is TGCGCCAGCAGCCCTAATGCGGGGGGAGGTCGAAATCAGCCCCAGCATTTT. Residues: CASSPNAGGGRNQPQHF.

The V gene is TRBV12-3 or TRBV12-4, the J gene TRBJ1-1; D uncertain. This CDR3 is built from 15 residues. V gave up 0 bases and J gave up 4 bases, with 12 bases separating them. The chain's CDR3 is CASSLARVVSTEAFF. In DNA, the CDR3 is TGTGCCAGCAGTTTAGCGAGGGTTGTTAGCACTGAAGCTTTCTTT.

Remarks on this clonotype: A junction boundary mismatches the germline segment, possibly from a read error. The chain has TRBV7-2 and TRBJ2-3; D might be TRBD2 (6 bases). The CDR3 length is 17 residues. Germline CDR1 is SGHTA and CDR2 is FQGNSA. The DNA for the CDR3 is TGTGCCAGCAGTTTAGGGCTATGGGGGAGGAGCACAGATACGCAGTATTTT. This gives the protein CASSLGLWGRSTDTQYF.

This sequence joins TRBV10-3 and TRBJ1-2; 9 bases agree with TRBD1. The CDR3 spans 14 residues. Germline loops: CDR1 ENHRY, CDR2 SYGVKD. V shed 5 bases and J 3 bases; nucleotides not matched to a gene: 4. CDR3 DNA: TGTGCCATCAGTTTGGGACAGGGAGACTATGGCTACACCTTC. This translates into CAISLGQGDYGYTF.

The V gene is TRBV6-4, the J gene TRBJ2-7; D gene uncertain. The J call may be in error: the DNA end matches TRBJ2-1 better. The CDR3 spans 13 residues. Germline V CDR1 and CDR2: MRHNA, SNTAGT. CDR3 loop: CASSLEALGEQFF. The CDR3 nucleotides are TGTGCCAGCAGTCTCGAGGCTCTCGGTGAGCAGTTCTTC.

The rearrangement uses TRBV18 and TRBJ2-5; weak D call: TRBD1 (5 bases). Germline-derived CDR1 and CDR2 are KGHSH and LQKENI. The germline V and J ends were trimmed by 2 bases and 0 bases, with 13 bases remaining between them. The CDR3 runs to 16 residues. CDR3 region: CASSPLGTGDQETQYF. The CDR3, as DNA: TGTGCCAGCTCACCATTAGGAACAGGCGACCAAGAGACCCAGTACTTC.

The genes are TRBV3-1 and TRBJ1-2, with unresolved D. V was shortened by 2 bases and J by 4 bases, with 20 bases between the two germline ends. Per the germline V gene, CDR1 is LGHDT and CDR2 is YNNKEL (reference sequence). CDR3 length: 17 residues. In DNA form, the CDR3 reads TGTGCCAGCAGCCAACCCACCAGTCACGCAATTAGCTATGGCTACACCTTC. Protein product: CASSQPTSHAISYGYTF.

The chain couples TRBV5-1 to TRBJ1-2, with TRBD1 as a possible D gene (6 bases). CDR1 and CDR2 from the germline V gene are SGHRS and YFSETQ. The length of the CDR3 is 14 residues. Trimming left V 1 base short and J 4 bases short, with 11 bases between. In nucleotides, the CDR3 is TGCGCCAGCAGCTTGCCAGGGGATGGCTATGGCTACACCTTC. It encodes CASSLPGDGYGYTF.

This clonotype was counted only a few times. The chain recombines TRBV12-3 or TRBV12-4 with TRBJ1-2; D gene unclear. Trimming stripped 2 bases from V and 8 bases from J, with 15 bases between. This CDR3 spans 14 amino acids. CDR3 loop: CASSLSELSPGYTF. In DNA, the CDR3 is TGTGCCAGCAGTTTATCGGAGTTAAGTCCCGGCTACACCTTC.

The rearrangement joins TRBV7-2 to TRBJ2-2, with TRBD2 identical over 12 bases. V shed 5 bases, J shed 6 bases, and the junction held 4 bases outside the gene matches. Germline V gene data show CDR1 as SGHTA and CDR2 as FQGNSA. This CDR3 region has 15 residues. This CDR3 is CASSTSGGYAGELFF. As DNA, the CDR3 is TGTGCCAGCAGCACTAGCGGGGGGTACGCCGGGGAGCTGTTTTTT.

The chain employs TRBV28 and TRBJ2-7; 10 bases map to TRBD1. J gave up 11 bases and V 8 bases, and 15 bases lay outside the gene matches. This CDR3 spans 14 amino acids. The germline V gene has CDR1 MDHEN and CDR2 SYDVKM. CDR3 sequence: CASSVGGQGSQKYF. Written as DNA, the CDR3 is TGTGCCAGCTCAGTGGGGGGACAGGGGAGTCAGAAGTACTTC.

CDR3 amino acids: CASARNDRRAYNEQFF. CDR3 coding DNA: TGCGCCAGCGCCAGAAATGACAGACGGGCCTACAATGAGCAGTTCTTC. The chain recombines TRBV5-1 with TRBJ2-1, with D perhaps matching TRBD1 (5 bases). V lost 7 bases and J 2 bases, leaving 19 bases between the germline ends. The CDR3 contains 16 residues. Germline loops: CDR1 SGHRS, CDR2 YFSETQ.

This chain uses TRBV12-3 or TRBV12-4 with TRBJ1-1; 7 positions match TRBD1. The CDR3 is 12 residues long. The V gene end was trimmed by 7 bases and the J gene end by 6 bases; junction bases not matched to a gene: 5. The CDR3 loop is CASTNTGAEAFF. The CDR3 bases are TGTGCCAGCACCAACACAGGGGCTGAAGCTTTCTTT.

This clonotype was observed a handful of times. The V call is TRBV28, the J call TRBJ2-3; 10 nucleotides agree with TRBD1. This CDR3 is 15 amino acids long. The trim removed 8 bases at V and 3 bases at J, leaving 8 bases unmatched. Germline CDR1 is MDHEN and CDR2 is SYDVKM. The CDR3 is CASARDRGQTDTQYF. CDR3 nucleotides: TGTGCCAGCGCCCGGGACAGGGGTCAGACAGATACGCAGTATTTT.

V and J are TRBV21-1 and TRBJ2-7; the DNA was not compared with TRBD1, the D call given in the table. TRBV21-1 is a listed pseudogene. This CDR3 comprises 16 residues. CDR3 region: CASSKVPPRGEYEQYV. CDR3 in DNA: TGTGCCAGCAGCAAAGTACCCCCCAGGGGTGAGTACGAGCAGTACGTC.

The CDR3 loop reads CASSLGGAREKLFF. CDR3 nucleotide sequence: TGTGCCAGCAGCTTAGGTGGGGCCCGCGAAAAACTGTTTTTT. The chain joins TRBV11-3 to TRBJ1-4, with a tentative D call TRBD1 (5 bases). The CDR3 has 14 amino acids. The germline CDR1 and CDR2 sequences are SGHNT and YENEEA. Trimming left V 1 base short and J 8 bases short, with 11 bases between.

The rearrangement joins TRBV29-1 to TRBJ1-1, with D maybe TRBD1 (6 bases). The germline V gene encodes CDR1 SQVTM and CDR2 ANQGSEA. The CDR3 covers 14 residues. The V end lost 1 base, the J end lost 3 bases, and 12 bases lay between the germline ends. CDR3 sequence: CSVEGQAIYTEAFF. DNA of the CDR3: TGCAGCGTTGAAGGACAGGCAATTTACACTGAAGCTTTCTTT.

This clonotype has just a few counts. This chain uses TRBV4-3 with TRBJ1-5, with D maybe TRBD1 (6 bases). CDR1 LGHNA and CDR2 YSLEER come from the germline V gene. Between the trimmed V and J ends, which lost 0 bases and 7 bases, there was a span of 13 bases. The CDR3 is 15 residues long. Written as DNA, the CDR3 is TGCGCCAGCAGCCAAGATTTTAACAGGGACCAGCCCCAGCATTTT. Protein sequence: CASSQDFNRDQPQHF.

Only a few counts were recorded for this clonotype. The chain carries TRBV9 and TRBJ2-7, with TRBD2 matching 9 bases. The CDR3 runs to 15 residues. The J segment lost 6 bases and the V segment lost 4 bases, leaving 11 bases of the junction unmatched. Germline V gives CDR1 SGDLS, CDR2 YYNGEE. In DNA, the CDR3 is TGTGCCAGCAGCATATACAGCGGGGGGAACTCCGAGCAGTACTTC. Protein product: CASSIYSGGNSEQYF.

This clonotype showed up many times. This sequence joins TRBV11-2 and TRBJ2-1; 7 positions agree with TRBD2. With V trimmed by 7 bases and J by 3 bases, 15 bases remained unmatched. CDR1 is SGHAT, CDR2 FQNNGV, per germline. The CDR3 length is 17 residues. CDR3 sequence reads: CASTTPGSTSDYNEQFF. CDR3 bases: TGTGCCAGCACCACCCCTGGGTCTACTAGCGACTACAATGAGCAGTTCTTC.